This is a list of T cell receptor beta chains from one sample in a study of T cell repertoires in cytomegalovirus infection. TCRdb called the reads again in MiXCR, with one record for every CDR3 protein. The table records roughly 500,000 distinct CDR3 sequences, about 44% of them present only once. What these receptors recognize is not known. Sequencing used cultured PBMCs, obtained from culture after CMV antigen stimulation. The source of these receptors is a human donor in good health (CMV status not recorded). Some clones in this sample may be carry-over from other donors' samples. CDR3s include the opening cysteine and the closing phenylalanine or tryptophan. D genes are given only for firm matches. Part of the rows lack a size; the others show once, few, many or a class for expanded clones.

TRBJ2-1	few	TRBV14	20	TRBD2	CASSQGLVAGVRWSYNEQFF	TGTGCCAGCAGCCAAGGGTTAGTAGCGGGAGTTAGATGGTCCTACAATGAGCAGTTCTTC
TRBJ2-7	NA	TRBV20-1	12	TRBD1	CSATTGDYEQYF	TGCAGTGCTACAACAGGGGACTACGAGCAGTACTTC
TRBJ2-3	NA	TRBV5-1	14	NA	CASAGSGYTDTQYF	TGCGCCAGCGCCGGTAGCGGCTACACAGATACGCAGTATTTT
TRBJ2-5	NA	TRBV5-6	16	NA	CASSFEGTFNGETQYF	TGTGCCAGCAGCTTTGAGGGAACTTTTAACGGAGAGACCCAGTACTTC
TRBJ2-5	NA	TRBV28	15	NA	CASTVGAGIRQTQYF	TGTGCCAGCACCGTGGGGGCCGGGATCCGACAGACCCAGTACTTC
TRBJ2-1	few	TRBV14	15	NA	CASSQIRGSYNEQFF	TGTGCCAGCAGCCAAATACGGGGGTCCTACAATGAGCAGTTCTTC
TRBJ2-1	NA	TRBV4-1	13	NA	CASSRLTSNEQFF	TGCGCCAGCAGCCGCCTTACTAGCAATGAGCAGTTCTTC
TRBJ1-2	NA	TRBV25-1	15	NA	CASSVGDSWIYGYTF	TGTGCCAGCAGTGTGGGGGATAGTTGGATCTATGGCTACACCTTC
TRBJ1-5	NA	TRBV2	15	NA	CASRMGHVSNQPQHF	TGTGCCAGCAGGATGGGACACGTTAGCAATCAGCCCCAGCATTTT
TRBJ2-3	few	TRBV6-1	18	TRBD2	CASTGTSGRAGPTDTQYF	TGTGCCAGCACCGGAACTAGCGGGAGGGCCGGTCCCACAGATACGCAGTATTTT
TRBJ2-3	NA	TRBV12-3/TRBV12-4	16	TRBD1	CASSLGGQGASDTQYF	TGTGCCAGCAGTTTAGGGGGACAGGGGGCATCAGATACGCAGTATTTT
TRBJ2-1	NA	TRBV19	13	NA	CASTRDWGEEQFF	TGTGCCAGTACCCGGGACTGGGGGGAGGAGCAGTTCTTC
TRBJ2-7	NA	TRBV11-3	16	NA	CASSDPPGQGSYEQYF	TGTGCCAGCAGCGACCCCCCGGGACAAGGTTCCTACGAGCAGTACTTC
TRBJ2-2	NA	TRBV19	16	TRBD2	CASSINAGGDTGELFF	TGTGCCAGTAGTATAAACGCGGGGGGGGACACCGGGGAGCTGTTTTTT
TRBJ1-2	few	TRBV10-3	13	NA	CAISEKPNYGYTF	TGTGCCATCAGTGAGAAGCCGAACTATGGCTACACCTTC
TRBJ2-5	NA	TRBV11-2	15	NA	CASSPRGRRLGTQYF	TGTGCCAGCAGCCCCCGGGGGAGGCGATTAGGGACCCAGTACTTC
TRBJ1-1	NA	TRBV7-9	15	NA	CASSLSSGRNTEAFF	TGTGCCAGCAGCTTAAGTTCCGGGCGGAACACTGAAGCTTTCTTT
TRBJ2-1	NA	TRBV19	17	NA	CASSILSGEHSYNEQFF	TGTGCCAGTAGTATTTTGAGCGGAGAACACTCCTACAATGAGCAGTTCTTC
TRBJ2-5	NA	TRBV7-6	14	TRBD2	CASSLVTSEATQYF	TGTGCCAGCAGCTTAGTAACTAGCGAGGCGACCCAGTACTTC
TRBJ2-1	few	TRBV19	15	NA	CASSPSGITYNEQFF	TGTGCCAGTAGCCCAAGCGGAATAACCTACAATGAGCAGTTCTTC
TRBJ1-1	NA	TRBV27	15	NA	CASLMGGPGLGRAFF	TGTGCCAGCCTAATGGGGGGCCCGGGCCTGGGACGAGCTTTCTTT
TRBJ2-1	many	TRBV7-2	12	NA	CASSPGYNEQFF	TGTGCCAGCAGCCCCGGGTACAATGAGCAGTTCTTC
TRBJ1-2	few	TRBV2	14	NA	CASSVGTENYGYTF	TGTGCCAGCAGTGTGGGGACGGAGAACTATGGCTACACCTTC
TRBJ2-7	many	TRBV7-2	14	TRBD1	CASSSDRGPYEQYF	TGTGCCAGCAGCTCTGACAGGGGTCCATACGAGCAGTACTTC
TRBJ2-3	NA	TRBV12-3/TRBV12-4	17	TRBD2	CASSFGRLAGHTDTQYF	TGTGCCAGCAGTTTCGGCAGACTAGCGGGGCACACAGATACGCAGTATTTT
TRBJ2-4	NA	TRBV6-2/TRBV6-3	15	NA	CASHWGRVAKNIQYF	TGTGCCAGCCATTGGGGAAGGGTAGCCAAAAACATTCAGTACTTC
TRBJ2-1	NA	TRBV10-3	12	NA	CAISGTLNEQFF	TGTGCCATCAGTGGCACACTCAATGAGCAGTTCTTC
TRBJ2-1	few	TRBV7-8	16	TRBD2	CASVRGLAVSYNEQFF	TGTGCCAGCGTAAGAGGACTAGCGGTTTCCTACAATGAGCAGTTCTTC
TRBJ2-1	few	TRBV28	15	NA	CASSPQSLVMYEQFF	TGTGCCAGCAGTCCCCAATCCCTAGTAATGTATGAGCAGTTCTTC
TRBJ2-7	many	TRBV7-2	15	TRBD1	CASSPDRDRAYEQYF	TGTGCCAGCAGCCCAGACCGGGACAGGGCTTACGAGCAGTACTTC
TRBJ2-2	NA	TRBV7-6	16	NA	CASSLLPDGGSGELFF	TGTGCCAGCAGCTTATTGCCCGACGGGGGTTCCGGGGAGCTGTTTTTT
TRBJ1-5	NA	TRBV18	16	TRBD1	CASSPGQGARNQPQHF	TGTGCCAGCTCACCAGGGCAGGGGGCTCGCAATCAGCCCCAGCATTTT
TRBJ1-5	few	TRBV12-3/TRBV12-4	12	NA	CASGGAGQPQHF	TGTGCCAGCGGGGGGGCGGGGCAGCCCCAGCATTTT
TRBJ2-5	NA	TRBV19	15	NA	CASSPGDTARETQYF	TGTGCCAGTAGTCCCGGGGACACTGCGAGAGAGACCCAGTACTTC
TRBJ2-7	NA	TRBV27	14	NA	CASSPAGRPYEQYF	TGTGCCAGCAGTCCCGCCGGGCGTCCCTACGAGCAGTACTTC
TRBJ2-5	few	TRBV28	15	NA	CASSSPIPPQETQYF	TGTGCCAGCAGTTCCCCGATACCGCCGCAAGAGACCCAGTACTTC
TRBJ1-5	NA	TRBV10-2	13	TRBD1	CASTVDRYQPQHF	TGCGCCAGCACTGTGGACAGGTATCAGCCCCAGCATTTT
TRBJ2-7	NA	TRBV6-5	16	TRBD1	CASSYSIGQGPGEQYF	TGTGCCAGCAGTTACTCGATTGGACAGGGCCCGGGGGAGCAGTACTTC
TRBJ2-1	few	TRBV7-2	17	TRBD2	CASSLRTSGGRYNEQFF	TGTGCCAGCAGCTTAAGGACTAGCGGGGGGAGGTACAATGAGCAGTTCTTC
TRBJ2-1	few	TRBV7-2	17	NA	CASSLDSRVSSYNEQFF	TGTGCCAGCAGCTTAGATAGCCGGGTTAGCTCCTACAATGAGCAGTTCTTC
TRBJ1-2	NA	TRBV18	18	TRBD1	CASSRWWTGATDGYGYTF	TGTGCCAGCTCACGATGGTGGACAGGGGCCACGGACGGCTATGGCTACACCTTC
TRBJ1-2	NA	TRBV6-1	12	TRBD1	CASGGQGYGYTF	TGTGCCAGCGGGGGACAGGGCTATGGCTACACCTTC